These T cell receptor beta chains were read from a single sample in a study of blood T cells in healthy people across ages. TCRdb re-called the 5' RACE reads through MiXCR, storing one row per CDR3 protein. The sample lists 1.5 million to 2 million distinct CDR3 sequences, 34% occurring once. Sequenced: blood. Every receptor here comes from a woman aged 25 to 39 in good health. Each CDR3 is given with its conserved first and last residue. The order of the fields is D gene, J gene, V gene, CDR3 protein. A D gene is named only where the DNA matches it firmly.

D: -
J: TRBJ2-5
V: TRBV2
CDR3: CASSRDLKETQYF

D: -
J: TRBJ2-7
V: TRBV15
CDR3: CATADGISYEQYF

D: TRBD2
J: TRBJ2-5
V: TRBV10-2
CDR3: CASSEIAGGPLTQYF

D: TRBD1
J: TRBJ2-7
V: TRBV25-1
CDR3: CACGTGILYEQYF

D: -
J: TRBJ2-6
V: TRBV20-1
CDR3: CSARDWAPGLSGANVLTF

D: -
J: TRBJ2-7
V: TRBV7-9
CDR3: CASSLGLRDYEQYF

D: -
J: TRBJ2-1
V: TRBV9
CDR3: CASSVVGARSYNEQFF

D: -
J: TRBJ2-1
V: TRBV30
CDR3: CACTHPNEQFF

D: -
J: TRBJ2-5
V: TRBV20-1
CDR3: CSALQSARPSQETQYF

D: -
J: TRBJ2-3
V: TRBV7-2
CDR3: CASSTGDSVTQYF

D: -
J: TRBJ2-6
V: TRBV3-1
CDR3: CASSHRDGAGANVLTF

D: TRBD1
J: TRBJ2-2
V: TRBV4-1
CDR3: CASGQGVRNTGELFF

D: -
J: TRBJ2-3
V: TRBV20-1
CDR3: CSARVGGGADTQYF

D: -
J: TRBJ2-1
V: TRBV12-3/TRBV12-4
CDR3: CASSLRRPVYNEQFF

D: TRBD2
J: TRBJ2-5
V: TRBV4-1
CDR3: CASSQDQFRGGGQETQYF

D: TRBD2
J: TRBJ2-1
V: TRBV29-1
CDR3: CSVLADYNEQFF

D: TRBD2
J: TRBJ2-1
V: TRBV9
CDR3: CASSSPGTTAFNEQFF

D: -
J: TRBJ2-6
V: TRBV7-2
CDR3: CASSFSLGAGANVLTF

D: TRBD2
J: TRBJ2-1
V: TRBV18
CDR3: CASSPIAGVPNEQFF

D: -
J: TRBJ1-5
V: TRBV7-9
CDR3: CASSSSRDNQPQHF

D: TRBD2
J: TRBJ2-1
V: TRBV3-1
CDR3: CASSPQLAVSYNEQFF

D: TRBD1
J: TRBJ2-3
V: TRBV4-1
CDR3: CASSRQTGIVTDTQYF

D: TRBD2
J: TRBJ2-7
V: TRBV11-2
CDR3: CASSFSGDPWEQYF

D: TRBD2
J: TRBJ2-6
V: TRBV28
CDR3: CASSFGRVGANVLTF

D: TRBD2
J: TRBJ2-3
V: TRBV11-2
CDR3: CASSLGTSGNMRTDTQYF

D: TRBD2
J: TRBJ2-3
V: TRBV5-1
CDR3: CASSYEGLAGPMVGTDTQYF

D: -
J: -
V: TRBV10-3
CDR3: CAISSGGGAKQKTQYF

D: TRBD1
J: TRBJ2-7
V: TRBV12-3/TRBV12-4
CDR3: CASSLGVNRGYEQYF

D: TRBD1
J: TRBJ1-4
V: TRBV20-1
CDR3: CSASGAQGGEKLFF

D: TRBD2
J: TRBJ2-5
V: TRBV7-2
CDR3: CASSFGLAGGETQYF

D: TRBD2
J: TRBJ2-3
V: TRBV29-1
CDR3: CSVDSTSGGTDTQYF

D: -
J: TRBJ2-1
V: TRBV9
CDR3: CASNRGGWDEQFF

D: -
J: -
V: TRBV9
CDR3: CASSVGPAGEETQYF

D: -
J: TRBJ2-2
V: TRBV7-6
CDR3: CASSLGGIALFF

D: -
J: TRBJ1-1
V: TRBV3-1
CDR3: CASSRGVSEAFF

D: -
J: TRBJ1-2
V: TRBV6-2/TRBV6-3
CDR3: CASSYRDTLRHYGYTF

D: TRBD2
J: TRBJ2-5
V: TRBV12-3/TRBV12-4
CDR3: CASSRLAGGEETQYF

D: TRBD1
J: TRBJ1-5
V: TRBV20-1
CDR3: CSARDPGQGRLQPQHF

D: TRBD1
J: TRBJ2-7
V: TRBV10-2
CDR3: CASSDWDRTYEQYF

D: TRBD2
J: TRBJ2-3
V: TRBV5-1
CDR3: CASSERSGQTDAQYF